These 17 T cell receptor beta chains share one sample of origin, sequenced in a study of cytomegalovirus exposure and HLA in healthy donors. PCR primers comprised 60 Vbeta and 13 Jbeta primers. Assay: immunoSEQ multiplex PCR; the TCRdb copy retains only in-frame clones and omits some. The table records around 91,000 clones, 86% of them present only once. The sample was PBMCs. These receptors were collected from a man aged 25 to 40 in good health and CMV-seropositive.

The chain carries TRBV5-1 and TRBJ2-1, with D unresolved. The CDR3 has 16 residues. Germline CDR1 and CDR2: SGHRS and YFSETQ. The V gene lost 3 bases and the J gene lost 1 base, with 14 bases spanning the gap. The CDR3 DNA sequence: TGCGCCAGCAGCTCCTTCGAATGGCAGTCCTACAATGAGCAGTTCTTC. Protein: CASSSFEWQSYNEQFF.

Only one count was recorded for this clone. The chain couples TRBV6-4 to TRBJ1-1, with unresolved D. CDR1 and CDR2 (germline): MRHNA, SNTAGT. The ends were cut back, 0 bases at V and 5 bases at J, with 10 bases in the middle. This CDR3 is 14 amino acids long. CDR3 sequence reads: CASSDSSRGTEAFF. The CDR3 region has the DNA TGTGCCAGCAGTGACTCGAGTCGAGGAACTGAAGCTTTCTTT.

The J gene is TRBJ2-7, the V gene TRBV4-1; 7 nucleotides line up with TRBD2. Looked up from germline, CDR1 is MGHRA and CDR2 is YSYEKL. The V and J ends lost 0 bases and 3 bases, in that order; junction bases with no gene match: 8. CDR3 length: 16 amino acids. The CDR3 DNA reads TGCGCCAGCAGCCAAGATAAACGGGAGGCCCACTACGAGCAGTACTTC. Its protein is CASSQDKREAHYEQYF.

This chain connects TRBV28 to TRBJ1-1; D is uncertain. The germline gives CDR1 MDHEN, CDR2 SYDVKM. This CDR3 is built from 14 residues. Trimming removed 2 bases at V and 0 bases at J, with 7 bases between. The CDR3 sequence: CASSLNGLNTEAFF. The CDR3 DNA reads TGTGCCAGCAGTTTAAATGGCCTGAACACTGAAGCTTTCTTT.

This chain joins TRBV18 and TRBJ2-7; 9 positions agree with TRBD1. The ends lost 3 bases at V and 5 bases at J; junction bases unmatched: 5. Germline V gene sequence: CDR1 KGHSH, CDR2 LQKENI. CDR3 length equals 14 residues. CDR3 in DNA: TGTGCCAGCTCACCGGGACAGGGTCGACACGAGCAGTACTTC. Translating gives CASSPGQGRHEQYF. The whole variable domain, remainder taken from reference TRBV18 and TRBJ2-7, is NAGVMQNPRHLVRRRGQEARLRCSPMKGHSHVYWYRQLPEEGLKFMVYLQKENIIDESGMPKERFSAEFPKEGPSILRIQQVVRGDSAAYFCASSPGQGRHEQYFGPGTRLTVT.

This rearrangement joins TRBV7-2 to TRBJ2-1; 9 bases align to TRBD2. The length of the CDR3 is 15 residues. Germline V lookup: CDR1 SGHTA, CDR2 FQGNSA. V shed 1 base and J 4 bases; nucleotides not matched to a gene: 2. The CDR3 region has the DNA TGTGCCAGCAGCTTAGTCACTAGCGGGTACAATGAGCAGTTCTTC. Residues: CASSLVTSGYNEQFF.

The V call is TRBV18, the J call TRBJ2-3; possible D gene TRBD2, 5 bases. Per germline, CDR1 KGHSH and CDR2 LQKENI. The CDR3 spans 14 residues. Trimming removed 2 bases from V and 5 bases from J, with 11 bases in between. The CDR3 sequence: CASSPSLAGDTQYF. In nucleotides, the CDR3 is TGTGCCAGCTCACCATCGCTGGCGGGAGATACGCAGTATTTT.

The chain employs TRBV11-2 and TRBJ1-1; no firm D call. The CDR3 covers 12 residues. V was shortened by 5 bases and J by 6 bases, with 10 bases between the two germline ends. Germline CDR1 is SGHAT and CDR2 is FQNNGV. The CDR3: CASSPVQAEAFF. The CDR3 region has the DNA TGTGCCAGCAGCCCTGTTCAGGCTGAAGCTTTCTTT.

The chain is built from TRBV7-2 and TRBJ1-2; 9 bases are shared with TRBD1. V lost 5 bases and J lost 4; bases outside the gene matches: 5. Germline CDR1 SGHTA, CDR2 FQGNSA. The CDR3 has 14 amino acids. Here the CDR3 DNA reads TGTGCCAGCAGCCGACAGGGGGATGGCTATGGCTACACCTTC. Protein: CASSRQGDGYGYTF.

This clone was recorded a few times. The V and J genes are TRBV2 and TRBJ1-1; D gene ambiguous. There are 13 residues in the CDR3. The germline CDR1 and CDR2 sequences are SNHLY and FYNNEI. V was shortened by 4 bases and J by 2 bases, with 8 bases between the two germline ends. CDR3 sequence reads: CASSARTNTEAFF. CDR3 in DNA: TGTGCCAGCAGTGCTAGGACTAACACTGAAGCTTTCTTT. Filled out from reference TRBV2 and TRBJ1-1, the complete variable domain reads EPEVTQTPSHQVTQMGQEVILRCVPISNHLYFYWYRQILGQKVEFLVSFYNNEISEKSEIFDDQFSVERPDGSNFTLKIRSTKLEDSAMYFCASSARTNTEAFFGQGTRLTVV.

V and J are TRBV6-5 and TRBJ2-1; possible D gene TRBD1, 6 bases. Trimming cost V 5 bases and J 8 bases, with 13 bases left between them. The CDR3 spans 13 residues. Germline CDR1 and CDR2: MNHEY and SVGAGI. The CDR3 loop is CASSRAQGHEQFF. CDR3 sequence (DNA): TGTGCCAGCAGTCGCGCACAGGGACATGAGCAGTTCTTC.

As to this clone: The sample contains more than one DNA sequence encoding this CDR3. The rearrangement links TRBV6-4 to TRBJ2-3; 9 positions agree with TRBD1. Germline lookup yields CDR1 MRHNA and CDR2 SNTAGT. CDR3 length: 14 amino acids. V trimming: 4 bases; J trimming: 1 base; junction bases outside the gene matches: 0. The CDR3 reads CASSGTGGTDTQYF. CDR3 bases: TGTGCCAGCAGTGGGACAGGGGGCACAGATACGCAGTATTTT.

A note on this clone: The conserved phenylalanine or tryptophan normally closing the CDR3 is absent here, so this likely arose from a read error. V and J are TRBV7-2 and TRBJ1-5, with 7 bases fitting TRBD1. V trimming: 5 bases; J trimming: 3 bases; junction bases outside the gene matches: 4. CDR1 is SGHTA and CDR2 is FQGNSA in the germline V gene. CDR3 size: 14 residues. The CDR3 DNA reads as TGTGCCAGCAGCCCACAGGGGCCCAATCAGCCCCAGCATCTT. It codes for CASSPQGPNQPQHL.

CDR3 in amino acids: CASTYSSGSSYNEQFF. As DNA, the CDR3 is TGTGCCAGTACCTACAGCAGCGGGAGCTCCTACAATGAGCAGTTCTTC. J is TRBJ2-1 and V is TRBV19; 8 nucleotides agree with TRBD2. The CDR3 runs to 16 residues. V shed 7 bases, J shed 0 bases, and the junction held 8 bases outside the gene matches. Germline V lookup: CDR1 LNHDA, CDR2 SQIVND (reference sequence).

This chain uses TRBV5-1 with TRBJ2-7, with 9 bases lining up with TRBD1. Germline CDR1 is SGHRS and CDR2 is YFSETQ. The CDR3 is 17 residues long. The V gene end was trimmed by 3 bases and the J gene end by 1 base; junction bases not matched to a gene: 11. Here the CDR3 DNA reads TGCGCCAGCAGCTCCCAACCCCCCGGGACAGGGTCCTACGAGCAGTACTTC. Protein product: CASSSQPPGTGSYEQYF.

V gene TRBV27 combines with J gene TRBJ2-1; a weak D match, TRBD2 (6 bases). CDR3 length equals 17 residues. CDR1 and CDR2 from the germline V gene are MNHEY and SMNVEV (reference sequence). V was cut by 4 bases and J by 3 bases, with 19 bases left in between. The CDR3 sequence is CASSSYPLASLYNEQFF. CDR3 nucleotide sequence: TGTGCCAGCAGTTCCTACCCCCTAGCGAGCCTCTACAATGAGCAGTTCTTC.

The rearrangement joins TRBV28 to TRBJ2-2; 10 bases map to TRBD2. From germline, CDR1 is MDHEN and CDR2 SYDVKM. Unmatched junction bases numbered 7, after V lost 2 bases and J lost 7 bases. The CDR3 sequence is 16 residues long. CDR3 sequence: CASSLGLAGAGGELFF. The CDR3 DNA is TGTGCCAGCAGTTTAGGTCTAGCGGGAGCCGGCGGGGAGCTGTTTTTT.